This entry describes one T cell receptor (beta chain). Its specificity is not known. Stability of Graves' hyperthyroidism was defined as absent ophthalmopathy progression within 18 months. The CDR3 has 14 amino acids. The V end was cut by 4 bases, the J end by 10 bases, with 22 bases between. Germline CDR1 reads SQVTM; CDR2 reads ANQGSEA. From RNA transcripts, TCR beta CDR3 regions were amplified. The HTBI primer set was used in a first-round RT-PCR of the TCR CDR3. TCRdb called the multiplex PCR reads again in MiXCR, with one record for every CDR3 protein. The table has around 420,000 distinct CDR3 sequences, around 14% seen once; the top ten hold roughly 13%. The record originates from a study of T cells in Graves' hyperthyroidism and ophthalmopathy. Study-wide results and limits: Stable hyperthyroidism was told apart from ophthalmopathy by a model built on 13 V-J features.

This clonotype originated in a woman under 30 with Graves' hyperthyroidism. The sequencing sample was made of blood. The V gene is TRBV29-1, the J gene TRBJ1-2; tentative D call: TRBD1 (5 bases). CDR3 loop: CSVVRLLGEHDYTF. The DNA for the CDR3 is TGCAGCGTTGTTAGATTGTTAGGGGAGCATGACTACACCTTC.